This T cell receptor (beta chain) came from a study of beta chain features in type 1 diabetes. Study outcomes and limitations: Small HLA sub-analyses could not settle whether HLA shapes TCRB rearrangement. A greater similarity of naive, central memory and Treg TCRB repertoires was seen among patients than among healthy donors. When VDJ junctions were examined, type 1 diabetes patients showed fewer insertions and more deletions.

To note about this clone: Its antigen is as yet unknown. This same CDR3 is encoded by further DNA sequences in the sample.

One heparinised blood draw averaging about 116 mL was given by each donor. The sequenced template was cDNA made from the entire isolated RNA. Produced via immunoSEQ multiplex PCR; TCRdb's table is partial and in-frame only. The sample has about 930,000 clones, 17% seen once; the top ten hold 0.02% to 0.03%. This clonotype originated in a woman between 18 and 30 years old in good health. Sequenced sample: naive CD4+ T cells from blood.

In DNA form, the CDR3 reads TGTGCCAGCAGTTTTTCTAGTGGCGGTCCCTACGAGCAGTACTTC. Its translation is CASSFSSGGPYEQYF. V and J are TRBV28 and TRBJ2-7; D gene unclear. Germline CDR1 MDHEN, CDR2 SYDVKM. This CDR3 spans 15 amino acids. Trimming took 3 bases from V and 2 from J, leaving 14 bases between them.